The sequence of this T cell receptor beta chain was determined in a study of blood T cell repertoires in COVID-19. Study details: Both acute and convalescent COVID-19 samples were obtained from the United States, Italy and Spain. Sources were T cells, B-cell-depleted T cells, or PBMCs; the material itself was cDNA or gDNA.

By share, this clone ranks as medium-sized. Authors' data handling: From reference gene primer amplification, estimates of nucleated cell counts were derived. The method was immunoSEQ multiplex PCR; TCRdb's version includes in-frame clones alone and lacks a portion of them. The V and J calls and clone size were taken over from that table, and D and trimming were inferred from the DNA. This sample has tens of thousands of clones, with roughly 80% found just once. Sample: peripheral blood. The clonotype was recovered from a woman in her sixties or seventies with acute or convalescent COVID-19.

The CDR3: CASRPYSSSGELFF. In DNA form, the CDR3 reads TGTGCCAGTAGGCCCTATTCTAGCTCCGGGGAGCTGTTTTTT. The chain couples TRBV19 to TRBJ2-2, with TRBD2 as a possible D gene (5 bases). CDR1 is LNHDA and CDR2 is SQIVND in the germline V gene (reference sequence). The V end lost 6 bases, the J end lost 6 bases, and 14 bases lay between the germline ends. This CDR3 is 14 amino acids long.